These 6 T cell receptor beta chains originate from one sample sequenced in a study of blood T cell repertoires in COVID-19. Repertoires were generated with immunoSEQ multiplex PCR, while TCRdb's copy carries only in-frame clones and drops some. The table includes some 390,000 clones, 80% to 90% detected once. The sequenced material came from peripheral blood. Receptors were obtained from a woman between 55 and 75 years old with COVID-19, enrolled during active disease.

As for this clone: The same CDR3 also results from other DNA sequences found in this sample. This chain joins TRBV29-1 and TRBJ1-1; possibly TRBD1 for D (5 bases). CDR3 size: 12 residues. Germline CDR1 SQVTM, CDR2 ANQGSEA. The V end was cut by 4 bases, the J end by 1 base, with 7 bases between. CDR3 sequence: CSVGQGNTEAFF. In DNA form, the CDR3 reads TGCAGCGTTGGTCAGGGGAACACTGAAGCTTTCTTT.

This clone was recorded once. The chain uses TRBV7-2 and TRBJ2-7; tentatively, D is TRBD2 (7 bases). Germline V CDR1 and CDR2: SGHTA, FQGNSA. V lost 5 bases and J lost 0, with 14 bases in between. CDR3 length: 15 residues. CDR3 nucleotides: TGTGCCAGCAGCCCAGAGGGGGGGCCCTCCTACGAGCAGTACTTC. Its translation is CASSPEGGPSYEQYF.

The rearrangement links TRBV27 to TRBJ2-7; 9 bases fit TRBD2. CDR1 MNHEY and CDR2 SMNVEV come from the germline V gene (reference sequence). The CDR3 spans 19 residues. With V trimmed by 11 bases and J by 2 bases, 25 bases remained unmatched. CDR3 nucleotide sequence: TGTGCCTCCCGCGAGGCGACAGAAGGGCGCCTAGCGGGGCCCTACGAGCAGTACTTC. Its translation: CASREATEGRLAGPYEQYF.

The table lists this clone with a count of one. V is TRBV18 and J is TRBJ2-1; D perhaps matches TRBD1 (5 bases). CDR1 is KGHSH and CDR2 is LQKENI in the germline V gene. Trimming left V 5 bases short and J 6 bases short, with 20 bases between. The CDR3 runs 16 residues. DNA for the CDR3: TGTGCCAGCTCAATATTTCAGGGTTCCCCCCTCAATGAGCAGTTCTTC. Its translation is CASSIFQGSPLNEQFF.

This clone was recorded only once. This sequence joins TRBV6-5 and TRBJ1-2; tentatively, D is TRBD1 (5 bases). This CDR3 is 16 amino acids long. Per the germline V gene, CDR1 is MNHEY and CDR2 is SVGAGI. V lost 2 bases and J 4 bases, leaving 17 bases between the germline ends. Here the CDR3 DNA reads TGTGCCAGCAGTTACACGTCAGGGTCGACTCCCTATGGCTACACCTTC. Its protein is CASSYTSGSTPYGYTF.

The rearrangement links TRBV6-6 to TRBJ2-5; no firm D call. With 5 bases removed from V and 2 bases from J, the gap between germline ends came to 12 bases. Looked up from germline, CDR1 is MNHNY and CDR2 is SVGAGI (reference sequence). The CDR3 has 14 amino acids. CDR3: CASSLPTPQETQYF. CDR3 DNA: TGTGCCAGCAGTCTACCTACGCCGCAAGAGACCCAGTACTTC.